This T cell receptor beta chain was sequenced during a study of post-analysis software for immune sequencing data. General study results and limits: There was significantly lower normalized Chao1 diversity in multiple sclerosis patients than in controls. Among a handful of TRBV segments more frequent in patients than controls were TRBV5-6, TRBV5-1 and TRBV20-1.

Looked up from germline, CDR1 is ENHRY and CDR2 is SYGVKD. The CDR3 length is 15 residues. Trimming removed 0 bases at V and 2 bases at J, with 11 bases between. Libraries were made from TCR beta cDNA, and they carried unique molecular identifiers. In TCRdb, the PCR reads were re-called with MiXCR into one record per CDR3 protein. In the table there are approximately 350,000 distinct CDR3 sequences, about a third of which are singletons. On this clonotype: The antigen is not known.

The chain combines TRBV10-3 with TRBJ2-7; D is possibly TRBD1 (6 bases). The receptor comes from a girl aged 10-17 years with multiple sclerosis. The sequencing input was blood. In DNA, the CDR3 is TGTGCCATCAGTGAGTCCCAGACAGGAACCTACGAGCAGTACTTC. It is translated as CAISESQTGTYEQYF.